The 9 T cell receptor beta chains presented below share a single source sample, sequenced in a study of T-cell reconstitution after alpha-beta-depleted transplantation in children. The authors prepared the TCRbeta library with unique molecular identifiers. TCRdb passed the PCR reads through MiXCR, listing each CDR3 protein once. The sample records 97,000 or so distinct CDR3 sequences, less than 6% being singletons. Source: PBMCs, mostly from graft donor cells, taken 60 days after TCRalphabeta/CD19-depleted stem cell transplant. These receptors were obtained from a female patient between 2 and 10 years old who had a stem cell transplant for Fanconi anemia, so the T cells may come from the graft donor.

V gene TRBV6-1 combines with J gene TRBJ2-2; 8 nucleotides agree with TRBD2. J was trimmed by 0 bases and V by 6 bases; bases with no gene match: 6. This CDR3 contains 16 residues. Germline CDR1 is MNHNS and CDR2 is SASEGT. CDR3 coding DNA: TGTGCCAGCAGGGGGCTAGCGGGCCCGAACACCGGGGAGCTGTTTTTT. The encoded protein is CASRGLAGPNTGELFF.

In this sample, this clonotype turned up many times. The V call is TRBV29-1, the J call TRBJ2-3; no firm D call. The germline V gene encodes CDR1 SQVTM and CDR2 ANQGSEA. Trimming removed 7 bases at V and 6 bases at J, with 8 bases between. CDR3 length equals 10 residues. CDR3 loop: CSASMDTQYF. The CDR3 nucleotides are TGCAGCGCTTCAATGGATACGCAGTATTTT.

This clonotype was found many times. The chain joins TRBV7-9 to TRBJ2-3; D might be TRBD1 or TRBD2, each matching 5 bases. V shed 0 bases and J shed 2 bases, with 9 bases lying between them. Per germline, CDR1 SEHNR and CDR2 FQNEAQ (reference sequence). This CDR3 is built from 15 residues. The CDR3 loop reads CASSLAGPSTDTQYF. The CDR3 DNA follows: TGTGCCAGCAGCTTAGCGGGACCATCCACAGATACGCAGTATTTT.

This clonotype showed up many times. V and J are TRBV6-2 or TRBV6-3 and TRBJ2-5; 11 bases fit TRBD2. This CDR3 contains 15 residues. Germline V gene lookup returns CDR1 MNHEY and CDR2 SVGEGT. The V segment lost 7 bases and the J segment 4 bases; nucleotides outside the gene matches: 8. In DNA, the CDR3 is TGTGCCAGCACCATTACCGGGACTAGCGGAGAGACCCAGTACTTC. Its protein product is CASTITGTSGETQYF.

J is TRBJ2-7 and V is TRBV5-1, with D possibly matching TRBD2 (6 bases). Germline CDR1 SGHRS, CDR2 YFSETQ. This CDR3 spans 14 amino acids. Trimming cost V 4 bases and J 4 bases, with 15 bases left between them. The DNA for the CDR3 is TGCGCCAGCAGCCTCTCCGGGAGTGGGTACGAGCAGTACTTC. Protein sequence: CASSLSGSGYEQYF.

This clonotype occurred many times. The CDR3 here is CASSEAGDSLAKNIQYF. Written as DNA, the CDR3 is TGTGCCAGCAGTGAAGCGGGGGACAGCCTAGCCAAAAACATTCAGTACTTC. The chain uses TRBV2 and TRBJ2-4; 7 bases map to TRBD1. The CDR3 sequence is 17 residues long. V dropped 0 bases and J dropped 0; count of bases not matched to a gene: 5. Germline V gene data show CDR1 as SNHLY and CDR2 as FYNNEI.

This clonotype was counted at least ten times. The chain carries TRBV5-4 and TRBJ2-1; 12 nucleotides match TRBD2. This CDR3 region has 15 residues. Germline V CDR1 and CDR2: SGHNT, YYREEE (reference sequence). The junction had 3 bases not matched to a gene; V was cut back by 4 bases and J by 4 bases. DNA for the CDR3: TGTGCCAGCAGCATCGGACTAGCGGGATACAATGAGCAGTTCTTC. Its protein is CASSIGLAGYNEQFF.

This clonotype was detected ten times or more. This chain uses TRBV4-1 with TRBJ2-7, with 13 bases lining up with TRBD2. The CDR3 runs 19 residues. V shed 0 bases and J 3 bases; nucleotides not matched to a gene: 11. Germline V gene data show CDR1 as MGHRA and CDR2 as YSYEKL. CDR3 sequence reads: CASSQDSLAGGPSGYEQYF. The CDR3, as DNA: TGCGCCAGCAGCCAAGATTCACTAGCGGGAGGGCCCTCCGGCTACGAGCAGTACTTC.

Ten or more counts support this clonotype. The CDR3: CASSNSTAYFYEQYF. The CDR3 DNA sequence: TGTGCCAGCAGCAATTCGACAGCCTATTTCTACGAGCAGTACTTC. The chain combines TRBV21-1 with TRBJ2-7; TRBD1 is taken as the D call from the table, unchecked against the DNA. TRBV21-1 is marked as a pseudogene. This CDR3 contains 15 residues.